This TCR beta chain was recovered during a study of CD8 T cells in Susac syndrome. General study points: The CD4+ T cell repertoires in Susac syndrome were not clonally expanded.

Reverse transcription of roughly 0.5 to 1 ug RNA used random hexamers. MiXCR, run by TCRdb on the immunoSEQ multiplex PCR reads, gives a single entry per CDR3 protein. The table includes 150,000 to 200,000 distinct CDR3 sequences, 95% to 96% detected once. About this clonotype itself: Its antigen remains unidentified.

The CDR3 extends over 11 amino acids. The germline V gene has CDR1 GTSNPN and CDR2 SVGIG (reference sequence). Trimming removed 0 bases from V and 5 bases from J, with 4 bases in between. The sequence was collected from a human donor with Susac syndrome. The chain has TRBV30 and TRBJ1-2; D remains unclear. The sample comprised CD4+ T cells from PBMCs. CDR3 residues: CAWSVPYGYTF. In DNA, the CDR3 is TGTGCCTGGAGTGTTCCTTATGGCTACACCTTC.